The 24 T cell receptor beta chains below were found in one sample sequenced in a study of OX40 agonist ivuxolimab in advanced cancers. The library was produced with the immunoSEQ multiplex PCR assay. In TCRdb, the immuneACCESS table is reduced to in-frame sequences with V and J assigned. These tables do not hold every clone; where another copy was compared, an unresolved V gene accounts for under half, and the others remain unexplained. The sample contains roughly 41,000 clones, 91% of them found a single time. Clones ranked in the top ten supply roughly 5.2% of the sample. The sample consisted of CD4+ or CD8+ T cells sorted from blood, taken in a trial of the OX40 agonist ivuxolimab. All receptors come from an adult with an advanced solid tumor such as melanoma, head and neck, liver or kidney cancer.

The rearrangement links TRBV10-1 to TRBJ2-7; perhaps D is TRBD1 or TRBD2 (5 bases each). CDR3 length equals 16 residues. Germline assignment: CDR1 WNHNN and CDR2 SYGVQD (reference sequence). Trimming stripped 0 bases from V and 3 bases from J, with 15 bases between. Here the CDR3 DNA reads TGCGCCAGCAGTGAGTCGGGGGTGATAGGGCGCTACGAGCAGTACTTC. As protein: CASSESGVIGRYEQYF.

The chain links TRBV13 to TRBJ1-1, with D tentatively TRBD1 (5 bases). Germline-derived CDR1 and CDR2 are PRHDT and FYEKMQ (reference sequence). This CDR3 has 13 amino acids. Trimming left V 2 bases short and J 4 bases short, with 8 bases between. Here the CDR3 reads CASSLRGGTEAFF. In DNA form, the CDR3 reads TGTGCCAGCAGCTTACGGGGGGGCACTGAAGCTTTCTTT. The variable domain in full, with the rest retrieved from reference TRBV13 and TRBJ1-1, is AAGVIQSPRHLIKEKRETATLKCYPIPRHDTVYWYQQGPGQDPQFLISFYEKMQSDKGSIPDRFSAQQFSDYHSELNMSSLELGDSALYFCASSLRGGTEAFFGQGTRLTVV.

The V gene is TRBV4-3, the J gene TRBJ2-7, with 11 bases aligning to TRBD1. The CDR3 has 16 amino acids. With 1 base clipped from V and 3 bases from J, the junction kept 5 bases outside the gene matches. Germline V lookup: CDR1 LGHNA, CDR2 YSLEER. CDR3 bases: TGCGCCAGCAGCCAAGCCGCCGGGACAGGGGGCTACGAGCAGTACTTC. This translates into CASSQAAGTGGYEQYF.

This clone was recorded a few times. The chain has TRBV28 and TRBJ2-3; TRBD1 agrees at 10 bases. Germline V gives CDR1 MDHEN, CDR2 SYDVKM. The CDR3 is 14 residues long. V lost 5 bases, J lost 4 bases, and 3 bases stayed unmatched. For the CDR3, the DNA is TGTGCCAGCAGTGCGGACAGGGGGGCAGATACGCAGTATTTT. Its translation: CASSADRGADTQYF.

The chain recombines TRBV9 with TRBJ1-6, with 7 nucleotides matching TRBD1. The germline V gene encodes CDR1 SGDLS and CDR2 YYNGEE. The V and J ends lost 0 bases and 8 bases, in that order; junction bases with no gene match: 5. The CDR3 has 15 amino acids. In DNA form, the CDR3 reads TGTGCCAGCAGCGTAGAGGCAGGGGGATATTCACCCCTCCACTTT. It specifies CASSVEAGGYSPLHF.

V gene TRBV29-1 combines with J gene TRBJ1-1; no clear D. V was cut by 7 bases and J by 3 bases, with 15 bases left in between. Per germline, CDR1 SQVTM and CDR2 ANQGSEA. The CDR3 sequence is 13 residues long. DNA of the CDR3: TGCAGCGCCCACACGAGTTGGCACACTGAAGCTTTCTTT. Its protein product is CSAHTSWHTEAFF.

Only one count was recorded for this clone. The CDR3 loop reads CASSLGADEQFF. The CDR3 region has the DNA TGTGCCAGCAGCTTAGGGGCCGATGAGCAGTTCTTC. V gene TRBV13 combines with J gene TRBJ2-1; D remains unclear. Germline lookup yields CDR1 PRHDT and CDR2 FYEKMQ (reference sequence). The CDR3 loop spans 12 amino acids. V was clipped by 0 bases and J by 8 bases, with 5 bases between them. Supplemented by reference TRBV13 and TRBJ2-1, the full variable domain reads AAGVIQSPRHLIKEKRETATLKCYPIPRHDTVYWYQQGPGQDPQFLISFYEKMQSDKGSIPDRFSAQQFSDYHSELNMSSLELGDSALYFCASSLGADEQFFGPGTRLTVL.

The rearrangement uses TRBV6-5 and TRBJ2-7; D is perhaps TRBD2 (6 bases). Between the trimmed V and J ends, which lost 7 bases and 7 bases, there was a span of 14 bases. Germline V gene lookup returns CDR1 MNHEY and CDR2 SVGAGI. The CDR3 runs to 12 residues. The CDR3, as DNA: TGTGCCAGCACTTCCACTGGGGGGGAGCAGTACGTC. Amino acids: CASTSTGGEQYV.

The chain recombines TRBV7-9 with TRBJ2-3; 7 bases map to TRBD2. J lost 8 bases, V lost 0 bases, and 14 bases had no gene match. This CDR3 region has 17 residues. Germline CDR1 reads SEHNR; CDR2 reads FQNEAQ (reference sequence). The CDR3: CASSLARERLRGGTQYF. CDR3 nucleotides: TGTGCCAGCAGCTTAGCGCGGGAGCGCCTGCGGGGTGGTACGCAGTATTTT.

The chain combines TRBV5-1 with TRBJ2-7; TRBD1 aligns across 9 bases. Germline values: CDR1 SGHRS, CDR2 YFSETQ. Trimming at V came to 0 bases and at J to 3 bases, leaving 4 bases not matched to a gene. The CDR3 has 15 amino acids. The CDR3 region is CASSLAGTGLYEQYF. CDR3 DNA: TGCGCCAGCAGCTTGGCCGGGACAGGGCTCTACGAGCAGTACTTC.

The chain combines TRBV4-1 with TRBJ2-1, with D hard to call. Trimming removed 1 base at V and 4 bases at J, with 11 bases between. The CDR3 is 15 amino acids. The germline gives CDR1 MGHRA, CDR2 YSYEKL. The CDR3 region has the DNA TGCGCCAGCAGCCAAGCCCCGGGCAGTTACAATGAGCAGTTCTTC. It yields the protein CASSQAPGSYNEQFF.

The chain employs TRBV7-6 and TRBJ2-2, with 9 nucleotides matching TRBD2. CDR1 and CDR2 from the germline V gene are SGHVS and FNYEAQ. V dropped 4 bases and J dropped 5; count of bases not matched to a gene: 5. The CDR3 length is 15 residues. The CDR3 loop is CASSWAGGFTGELFF. The CDR3 bases are TGTGCCAGCAGCTGGGCGGGAGGGTTTACCGGGGAGCTGTTTTTT.

The V call is TRBV11-2, the J call TRBJ2-7; D remains unclear. Germline CDR1 SGHAT, CDR2 FQNNGV. V was clipped by 8 bases and J by 0 bases, with 11 bases between them. The CDR3 extends over 13 amino acids. In DNA, the CDR3 is TGTGCCAGCGGTCCGACTGGCTCCTACGAGCAGTACTTC. Encoded protein: CASGPTGSYEQYF.

J is TRBJ2-5 and V is TRBV7-2, with D possibly being TRBD2 (5 bases). The CDR3 loop spans 11 amino acids. Trimming removed 8 bases at V and 4 bases at J, with 8 bases between. Germline V gives CDR1 SGHTA, CDR2 FQGNSA. The CDR3 DNA reads as TGTGCCAGCGCTGAGGGAGAGACCCAGTACTTC. Its protein product is CASAEGETQYF. The variable domain in full, completed from reference TRBV7-2 and TRBJ2-5, reads GAGVSQSPSNKVTEKGKDVELRCDPISGHTALYWYRQSLGQGLEFLIYFQGNSAPDKSGLPSDRFSAERTGGSVSTLTIQRTQQEDSAVYLCASAEGETQYFGPGTRLLVL.

V and J are TRBV29-1 and TRBJ1-1, with 11 bases aligning to TRBD1. In germline, CDR1 is SQVTM, CDR2 ANQGSEA. This CDR3 comprises 13 residues. Germline trimming cut 7 bases from V and 6 bases from J; bases unmatched to any gene: 7. CDR3 in amino acids: CSEMGQGGAEAFF. Written as DNA, the CDR3 is TGCAGCGAGATGGGACAGGGGGGAGCTGAAGCTTTCTTT.

The J gene is TRBJ2-1, the V gene TRBV19; tentatively, D is TRBD1 (6 bases). This CDR3 spans 16 amino acids. Germline CDR1 LNHDA, CDR2 SQIVND (reference sequence). Trimming removed 7 bases from V and 0 bases from J, with 16 bases in between. The CDR3 protein is CASTPLGASSYNEQFF. The CDR3 bases are TGTGCCAGTACCCCCCTGGGGGCATCCTCCTACAATGAGCAGTTCTTC.

The rearrangement joins TRBV19 to TRBJ1-2; 8 positions match TRBD1. V lost 11 bases to trimming and J lost 4 bases; unmatched junction nucleotides: 6. The CDR3 loop spans 12 amino acids. Germline CDR1 is LNHDA and CDR2 is SQIVND (reference sequence). The DNA for the CDR3 is TGTGCCTCGACAGGGGAAGGCTATGGCTACACCTTC. Protein sequence: CASTGEGYGYTF.

This clone was detected a few times. The chain couples TRBV7-8 to TRBJ2-7, with a possible D match to TRBD2 (5 bases). Germline CDR1 SGHVS, CDR2 FQNEAQ. The CDR3 sequence is 13 residues long. V gave up 5 bases and J gave up 3 bases, with 11 bases separating them. The CDR3 here is CASSAELDYEQYF. CDR3 in DNA: TGTGCCAGCAGCGCCGAACTAGACTACGAGCAGTACTTC.

J is TRBJ2-7 and V is TRBV4-3; weak D call: TRBD2 (5 bases). The CDR3 sequence is 15 residues long. CDR1 and CDR2 from the germline V gene are LGHNA and YSLEER. Trimming took off 0 bases at V and 2 bases at J, with 11 bases between the two ends. The CDR3 bases are TGCGCCAGCAGCCAAGAAGCAGCAGCGGCCTACGAGCAGTACTTC. Amino acid sequence: CASSQEAAAAYEQYF.

The V call is TRBV28, the J call TRBJ2-3, with 7 positions matching TRBD1. Germline V gene sequence: CDR1 MDHEN, CDR2 SYDVKM. This CDR3 is built from 15 residues. V lost 6 bases, J lost 2 bases, and 8 bases stayed unmatched. For the CDR3, the DNA is TGTGCCAGCAGGCGCCCAGGGGGACCCACAGATACGCAGTATTTT. As protein: CASRRPGGPTDTQYF.

This clone was found once. The V and J genes are TRBV5-4 and TRBJ2-5; 7 nucleotides agree with TRBD1. With the DNA end fitting TRBJ2-7 better, the J assignment may be wrong. CDR1 is SGHNT and CDR2 is YYREEE in the germline V gene (reference sequence). The CDR3 loop spans 14 amino acids. CDR3 DNA: TGTGCCAGCAGCTTGGAGGACAGGACCTACGAGCAGTACTTC. Its protein is CASSLEDRTYEQYF.

The chain links TRBV11-2 to TRBJ2-7, with 12 bases matching TRBD2. Germline loops: CDR1 SGHAT, CDR2 FQNNGV. CDR3 length: 16 residues. The junction had 4 bases not matched to a gene; V was cut back by 4 bases and J by 0 bases. CDR3 nucleotide sequence: TGTGCCAGCAGCTCTAGGACTAGCGGGGACTCCTACGAGCAGTACTTC. Its protein product is CASSSRTSGDSYEQYF.

This clone was seen a single time. The rearrangement links TRBV6-5 to TRBJ2-3; D unresolved. V was cut by 2 bases and J by 0 bases, with 9 bases left in between. Per germline, CDR1 MNHEY and CDR2 SVGAGI. The CDR3 covers 15 residues. The chain's CDR3 is CASSYLRQSTDTQYF. CDR3 DNA sequence: TGTGCCAGCAGTTACCTACGGCAGAGCACAGATACGCAGTATTTT.

This clone appeared a single time. This chain joins TRBV11-3 and TRBJ2-7; D may be TRBD1 (7 bases). V lost 11 bases, J lost 4 bases, and 15 bases lay in between. Germline V lookup: CDR1 SGHNT, CDR2 YENEEA. The CDR3 consists of 12 residues. CDR3 protein: CASGGTNYEQYF. For the CDR3, the DNA is TGTGCCTCAGGGGGGACAAATTACGAGCAGTACTTC.